The 12 T cell receptor beta chains listed next were all sequenced from one sample in a study of brain T cells in children with intractable seizures. This table comes from immunoSEQ multiplex PCR, and its TCRdb copy is limited to in-frame clones, with some not included. Here the sample spans tens of thousands of clones, 85% to 95% being singletons. Material: peripheral blood, obtained at surgery. The receptors stem from a boy under three years old with tuberous sclerosis and intractable seizures.

The V gene is TRBV5-4, the J gene TRBJ2-1, with 14 bases that match TRBD2. This CDR3 is built from 16 residues. Germline V gene lookup returns CDR1 SGHNT and CDR2 YYREEE (reference sequence). V lost 5 bases and J lost 7; bases outside the gene matches: 8. The CDR3 is CASRGGTSGGSNEQFF. CDR3 DNA sequence: TGTGCCAGCAGGGGAGGGACTAGCGGGGGATCTAATGAGCAGTTCTTC. The full variable domain, in which reference TRBV5-4 and TRBJ2-1 provide the parts outside the CDR3, is ETGVTQSPTHLIKTRGQQVTLRCSSQSGHNTVSWYQQALGQGPQFIFQYYREEENGRGNFPPRFSGLQFPNYSSELNVNALELDDSALYLCASRGGTSGGSNEQFFGPGTRLTVL.

The chain joins TRBV30 to TRBJ1-1, with D uncertain. Germline assignment: CDR1 GTSNPN and CDR2 SVGIG (reference sequence). The CDR3 is 13 residues long. Trimming removed 4 bases at V and 3 bases at J, with 12 bases between. CDR3 DNA: TGTGCCTGGATTGAACTCTGGCACACTGAAGCTTTCTTT. Translated, it gives CAWIELWHTEAFF. Full variable domain (remainder filled in from reference TRBV30 and TRBJ1-1): SQTIHQWPATLVQPVGSPLSLECTVEGTSNPNLYWYRQAAGRGLQLLFYSVGIGQISSEVPQNLSASRPQDRQFILSSKKLLLSDSGFYLCAWIELWHTEAFFGQGTRLTVV.

The chain recombines TRBV3-1 (or the pseudogene TRBV3-2) with TRBJ2-3; no clear D gene. The CDR3 length is 11 residues. V shed 0 bases and J shed 5 bases, with 0 bases lying between them. Per the germline V gene, CDR1 is LGHDT and CDR2 is YNNKEL (reference sequence). CDR3 DNA: TGTGCCAGCAGCCAAGAAGATACGCAGTATTTT. Its translation: CASSQEDTQYF.

CDR3 sequence (DNA): TGTGCCAGCAGCTTAACGATAGCGGCAGTGCGTTCGGGGGAGACCCAGTACTTC. It encodes CASSLTIAAVRSGETQYF. The chain couples TRBV7-2 to TRBJ2-5; D possibly corresponds to TRBD2 (6 bases). The germline V gene has CDR1 SGHTA and CDR2 FQGNSA. This CDR3 spans 18 amino acids. Trimming removed 2 bases from V and 5 bases from J, with 24 bases in between.

The rearrangement uses TRBV6-5 and TRBJ2-3, with TRBD2 identical over 7 bases. The CDR3 covers 15 residues. Germline loops: CDR1 MNHEY, CDR2 SVGAGI. Germline trimming cut 4 bases from V and 3 bases from J; bases unmatched to any gene: 7. In nucleotides, the CDR3 is TGTGCCAGCAGTTTGAGGAGCGGGGCGACAGATACGCAGTATTTT. It specifies CASSLRSGATDTQYF.

The rearrangement uses TRBV24-1 and TRBJ1-4, with D possibly matching TRBD1 (5 bases). The germline gives CDR1 KGHDR, CDR2 SFDVKD. This CDR3 comprises 15 residues. V was pared by 10 bases and J by 0 bases, with 14 bases between. CDR3 DNA: TGTGCCACGACTACGGACAAGACAACTAATGAAAAACTGTTTTTT. Residues: CATTTDKTTNEKLFF.

The chain combines TRBV4-2 with TRBJ2-2, with 10 bases aligning to TRBD1. The germline CDR1 and CDR2 sequences are LGHNA and YNFKEQ. Trimming took 3 bases from V and 7 from J; bases not matched to a gene: 8. The CDR3 consists of 16 residues. The DNA of the CDR3 is TGTGCCAGCAGCCAGTGGACAGGGGGAGAGGGCGGGGAGCTGTTTTTT. Its translation is CASSQWTGGEGGELFF.

The V and J genes are TRBV3-1 (or the pseudogene TRBV3-2) and TRBJ2-6; no reliable D call. Trimming removed 2 bases at V and 0 bases at J, with 2 bases between. Germline V gene data show CDR1 as LGHDT and CDR2 as YNNKEL (reference sequence). The CDR3 sequence is 14 residues long. CDR3 bases: TGTGCCAGCAGCCAACACTCTGGGGCCAACGTCCTGACTTTC. Its protein product is CASSQHSGANVLTF.

The chain joins TRBV10-3 to TRBJ2-1; 7 nucleotides align to TRBD2. Germline CDR1 and CDR2: ENHRY and SYGVKD. Trimming cost V 4 bases and J 9 bases; bases outside gene matches: 6. The CDR3 length is 13 residues. CDR3 sequence reads: CAISAGGGSEQFF. The CDR3, as DNA: TGTGCCATCAGTGCGGGCGGCGGGAGTGAGCAGTTCTTC.

This sequence joins TRBV6-5 and TRBJ1-1; D not resolved. Germline values: CDR1 MNHEY, CDR2 SVGAGI. Trimming cost V 5 bases and J 0 bases, with 10 bases left between them. The CDR3 is 14 residues long. CDR3 coding DNA: TGTGCCAGCAGTCCCAGAGGACTGAACACTGAAGCTTTCTTT. This translates into CASSPRGLNTEAFF.

The rearrangement links TRBV27 to TRBJ2-6; D may be TRBD1 or TRBD2 (5 bases each). The CDR3 loop spans 14 amino acids. Germline loops: CDR1 MNHEY, CDR2 SMNVEV (reference sequence). The V and J ends lost 8 bases and 0 bases respectively, with 8 bases between them. In DNA form, the CDR3 reads TGTGCCAGCGGGGGATACTCTGGGGCCAACGTCCTGACTTTC. It codes for CASGGYSGANVLTF.

This chain's CDR3 is CASSIGQSNTEAFF. The CDR3 bases are TGTGCCAGTAGTATCGGACAGTCGAACACTGAAGCTTTCTTT. V usage is TRBV19 and J usage is TRBJ1-1; D is possibly TRBD1 (6 bases). V was shortened by 3 bases and J by 1 base, with 9 bases between the two germline ends. The CDR3 is 14 amino acids. Germline V gene data show CDR1 as LNHDA and CDR2 as SQIVND (reference sequence).